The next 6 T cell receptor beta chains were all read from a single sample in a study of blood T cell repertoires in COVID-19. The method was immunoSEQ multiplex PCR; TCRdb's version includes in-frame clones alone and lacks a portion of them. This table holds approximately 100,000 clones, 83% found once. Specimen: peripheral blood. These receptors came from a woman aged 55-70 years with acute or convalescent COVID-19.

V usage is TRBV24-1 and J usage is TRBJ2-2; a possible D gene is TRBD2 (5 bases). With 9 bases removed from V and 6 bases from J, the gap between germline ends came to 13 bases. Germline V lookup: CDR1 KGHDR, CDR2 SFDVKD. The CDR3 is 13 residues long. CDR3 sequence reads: CATGGADAGELFF. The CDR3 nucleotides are TGTGCCACCGGAGGAGCCGACGCCGGGGAGCTGTTTTTT.

For the CDR3, the DNA is TGCAGCGTTGATAGCGGGGCCCCCTACGAGCAGTACTTC. This codes for CSVDSGAPYEQYF. The V gene is TRBV29-1, the J gene TRBJ2-7; 8 bases line up with TRBD2. J was trimmed by 2 bases and V by 3 bases; bases with no gene match: 3. There are 13 residues in the CDR3. Looked up from germline, CDR1 is SQVTM and CDR2 is ANQGSEA.

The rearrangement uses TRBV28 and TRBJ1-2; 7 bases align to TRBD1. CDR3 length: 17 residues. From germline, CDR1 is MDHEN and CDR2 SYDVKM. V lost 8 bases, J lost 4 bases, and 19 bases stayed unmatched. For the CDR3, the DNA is TGTGCCAGCTTTTCAAAACGGGGACAGTATGCCGTCTATGGCTACACCTTC. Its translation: CASFSKRGQYAVYGYTF.

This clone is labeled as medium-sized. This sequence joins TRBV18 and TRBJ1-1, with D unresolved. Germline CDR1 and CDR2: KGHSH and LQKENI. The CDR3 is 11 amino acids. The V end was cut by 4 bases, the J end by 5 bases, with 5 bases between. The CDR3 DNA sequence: TGTGCCAGCTCACGGCAGACTGAAGCTTTCTTT. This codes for CASSRQTEAFF.

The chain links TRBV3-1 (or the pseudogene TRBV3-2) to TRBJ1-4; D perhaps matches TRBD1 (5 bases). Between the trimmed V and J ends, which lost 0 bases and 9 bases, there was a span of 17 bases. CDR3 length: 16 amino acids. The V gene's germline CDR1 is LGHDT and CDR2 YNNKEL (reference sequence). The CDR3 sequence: CASSQDRLGYRKKLFF. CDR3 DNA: TGTGCCAGCAGCCAAGATCGGTTGGGTTACAGGAAAAAACTGTTTTTT.

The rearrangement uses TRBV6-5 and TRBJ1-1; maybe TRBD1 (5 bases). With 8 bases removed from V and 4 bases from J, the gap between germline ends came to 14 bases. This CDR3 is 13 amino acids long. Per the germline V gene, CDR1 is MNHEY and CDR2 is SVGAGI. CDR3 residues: CASPRGAGTEAFF. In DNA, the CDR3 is TGTGCCAGCCCAAGGGGAGCGGGCACTGAAGCTTTCTTT.